The clone carrying this T cell receptor beta chain was recorded only once. Its specificity is unknown. V was clipped by 0 bases and J by 7 bases, with 16 bases between them. This CDR3 region has 16 residues. The germline V gene has CDR1 SGHRS and CDR2 YFSETQ. Construction of the TCRbeta library involved unique molecular identifiers. Via MiXCR, TCRdb re-called the PCR reads, giving one row per CDR3 protein. Of about a million distinct CDR3 sequences detected, about 31% appear once; the ten largest clones hold roughly 31%. This sample is part of a study of T-cell reconstitution after alpha-beta-depleted transplantation in children. Findings and caveats of the study: Day-60 TCRbeta diversity that was high in some patients was derived from surviving recipient T cells and thymic progenitors. Newly generated T cells supplied most T-cell counts and diversity one year post-transplant. Expanded graft clones, several hundred of them, were reportedly the source of alpha-beta T cells about two months after transplant.

The sequencing used PBMCs, mostly from graft donor cells, collected 360 days after TCRalphabeta/CD19-depleted stem cell transplant. The sequence was collected from a boy under two years old who had a stem cell transplant for SCID, so the T cells may come from the graft donor. This chain links TRBV5-1 with TRBJ2-2; possibly TRBD1 for D (6 bases). The CDR3 nucleotides read TGCGCCAGCAGCTTGGCGGACAGCGTCCAACGCGGGGAGCTGTTTTTT. It yields the protein CASSLADSVQRGELFF. Filled out from reference TRBV5-1 and TRBJ2-2, the complete variable domain reads KAGVTQTPRYLIKTRGQQVTLSCSPISGHRSVSWYQQTPGQGLQFLFEYFSETQRNKGNFPGRFSGRQFSNSRSEMNVSTLELGDSALYLCASSLADSVQRGELFFGEGSRLTVL.